This is a list of T cell receptor beta chains from one sample in a study of cytomegalovirus exposure and HLA in healthy donors. The method was immunoSEQ multiplex PCR; TCRdb's version includes in-frame clones alone and lacks a portion of them. Here the sample spans 110,000 to 150,000 clones, about three quarters being singletons. The sequenced material came from PBMCs. The receptors originated from a woman in her thirties or forties in good health and CMV-seronegative. Each CDR3 is given with its conserved first and last residue. D genes are given only for firm matches. A row's size may be missing; if present it is once, few, many or a size class.

>.|TRBD1|TRBJ1-2|TRBV7-2
CASSLGQGDHGYTF
TGTGCCAGCAGCTTGGGACAGGGGGACCATGGCTACACCTTC
>.|TRBD1|TRBJ1-6|TRBV27
CASSLSVGQGFSPLHF
TGTGCCAGCAGTTTATCCGTGGGACAGGGTTTTTCACCCCTCCACTTT
>.|.|TRBJ1-4|TRBV28
CASSLGTNNEKLFF
TGTGCCAGCAGTTTAGGGACAAACAATGAAAAACTGTTTTTT
>.|.|TRBJ1-3|TRBV7-2
CASSLGGSGNTIYF
TGTGCCAGCAGCTTAGGCGGGTCGGGAAACACCATATATTTT
>.|TRBD1|TRBJ2-3|TRBV5-4
CASSLTRTGGQDTQYF
TGTGCCAGCAGCTTGACCCGGACAGGGGGACAAGATACGCAGTATTTT
>few|TRBD2|TRBJ2-3|TRBV5-4
CASSLVGGGTTDTQYF
TGTGCCAGCAGCTTGGTCGGCGGGGGGACCACAGATACGCAGTATTTT
>.|.|TRBJ2-1|TRBV11-1
CASSLGGQTSYNEQFF
TGTGCCAGCAGCTTAGGTGGGCAAACCTCCTACAATGAGCAGTTCTTC
>few|TRBD1|TRBJ1-2|TRBV5-4
CASSRQGLGYGYTF
TGTGCCAGCAGCCGACAGGGACTCGGCTATGGCTACACCTTC
>.|.|TRBJ1-1|TRBV5-4
CATKGLSERNTEAFF
TGTGCCACCAAGGGGCTATCGGAAAGGAACACTGAAGCTTTCTTT
>.|.|TRBJ1-1|TRBV2
CASTARDTNPSVAFF
TGTGCCAGTACAGCCCGGGACACCAACCCGAGTGTAGCTTTCTTT
>.|TRBD1|TRBJ1-2|TRBV5-4
CASGTGTDINYGYTF
TGTGCCAGCGGCACCGGGACAGATATTAACTATGGCTACACCTTC
>.|TRBD1|TRBJ1-5|TRBV19
CASSTPTGVLGNQPQHF
TGTGCCAGTAGTACACCAACAGGGGTTTTAGGCAATCAGCCCCAGCATTTT
>.|.|TRBJ2-1|TRBV5-6
CASSLGREQFF
TGTGCCAGCAGCTTGGGGAGGGAGCAGTTCTTC
>few|TRBD1|TRBJ1-4|TRBV7-9
CASSIEDRGEKLFF
TGTGCCAGCAGCATTGAGGACAGGGGTGAAAAACTGTTTTTT
>.|TRBD1|TRBJ2-1|TRBV14
CASSPSPGTGEYNEQFF
TGTGCCAGCAGCCCAAGTCCTGGGACAGGAGAATACAATGAGCAGTTCTTC
>once|.|TRBJ1-2|TRBV28
CASSLGGGYTF
TGTGCCAGCAGTTTAGGTGGCGGCTACACCTTC
>.|.|TRBJ1-1|TRBV7-9
CASSSIFGEMNTEAFF
TGTGCCAGCAGCTCAATCTTCGGGGAAATGAACACTGAAGCTTTCTTT
>few|.|TRBJ2-1|TRBV4-1
CASSPRDIRSSYNEQFF
TGCGCCAGCAGCCCCCGGGACATCAGGAGCTCCTACAATGAGCAGTTCTTC
>.|.|TRBJ2-2|TRBV7-8
CASSWATGELFF
TGTGCCAGCAGCTGGGCCACCGGGGAGCTGTTTTTT
>.|.|TRBJ1-1|TRBV6-5
CASSYGVPGGDTEAFF
TGTGCCAGCAGTTACGGCGTCCCAGGAGGGGACACTGAAGCTTTCTTT
>.|.|TRBJ2-2|TRBV28
CASSLSFPNTGELFF
TGTGCCAGCAGTTTAAGCTTCCCCAATACCGGGGAGCTGTTTTTT
>.|TRBD2|TRBJ2-1|TRBV10-1
CASSSGGNNEQFF
TGCGCCAGCAGCAGCGGGGGAAACAATGAGCAGTTCTTC
>few|.|TRBJ2-6|TRBV27
CASRLGFSGANVLTF
TGTGCCAGCAGACTAGGGTTCTCTGGGGCCAACGTCCTGACTTTC
>.|TRBD2|TRBJ2-1|TRBV6-5
CASSYSGSSGAEQFF
TGTGCCAGCAGTTACTCGGGAAGTAGCGGGGCCGAGCAGTTCTTC
>few|.|TRBJ2-2|TRBV7-9
CASSLAENTGELFF
TGTGCCAGCAGCTTGGCAGAGAACACCGGGGAGCTGTTTTTT